This TCR beta chain was captured in a study of CD8 T cells in Susac syndrome. The sample holds one count of this clonotype. It was with random hexamers that about 0.45 to 1 ug RNA was reverse transcribed. The immunoSEQ assay covered 54 Vbeta and 13 Jbeta segments for CDR3. TCRdb fed the immunoSEQ multiplex PCR reads into MiXCR, producing one record per CDR3 protein. The repertoire holds approximately 90,000 distinct CDR3 sequences, with about 93% as singletons. Sequencing of TCR beta was performed on blood CD8+ and CD4+ T cells. TEMRA cells were FACS-enriched, with CD8+ and CD4+ T cells isolated negatively. This CDR3 contains 16 residues. Trimming removed 0 bases from V and 5 bases from J, with 14 bases in between. Germline-derived CDR1 and CDR2 are MGHRA and YSYEKL.

The sample consisted of CD8+ T cells from PBMCs. The V and J genes are TRBV4-1 and TRBJ1-5, with D maybe TRBD1 (5 bases). The receptor was derived from a human donor in good health. CDR3: CASSQDPGPTYQPQHF. For the CDR3, the DNA is TGCGCCAGCAGCCAAGACCCGGGACCAACTTATCAGCCCCAGCATTTT.